This TCR beta chain was identified in a study of blood T cell repertoires in COVID-19. As for the study in general: From the United States, Italy and Spain came samples of acute and convalescent COVID-19.

Participants were aged about 18 to 90 years, lived in 20 to 30 US areas, and enrolled virtually. CDR3 length equals 18 residues. Germline loops: CDR1 SGHKS, CDR2 YYEKEE (reference sequence). Trimming cost V 4 bases and J 4 bases, with 26 bases left between them. How the authors handled the data: Amplified reference gene primers provided the basis for estimating nucleated cell counts. Sequencing was performed with immunoSEQ multiplex PCR; in TCRdb, only in-frame clones are kept and a portion is missing. That table gives V, J and clone size, and the DNA gave D and trimming. Here the sample spans a few hundred thousand clones, more than 80% being singletons.

This clonotype was obtained from a man aged 35-49 years who had recovered from COVID-19. The chain employs TRBV5-5 and TRBJ1-2, with a weak D call TRBD1 (6 bases). Specimen: PBMCs or T cells enriched from blood (not recorded which). The CDR3 loop is CASSPNPGQSRSSYGYTF. In DNA, the CDR3 is TGTGCCAGCAGCCCGAACCCGGGACAAAGTAGGTCTAGCTATGGCTACACCTTC. The variable domain in full, completed from reference TRBV5-5 and TRBJ1-2, reads DAGVTQSPTHLIKTRGQQVTLRCSPISGHKSVSWYQQVLGQGPQFIFQYYEKEERGRGNFPDRFSARQFPNYSSELNVNALLLGDSALYLCASSPNPGQSRSSYGYTFGSGTRLTVV.